The 19 T cell receptor beta chains below come from one sample, sequenced in a study of shared clonotypes between healthy human individuals. TCRdb's copy holds only in-frame clones and misses some; the assay was immunoSEQ multiplex PCR. This table holds more than 400,000 clones, about 96% found once. The sample consisted of naive CD4+ T cells sorted from blood. Subset meaning: CD45RA+ positively selected. All receptors derive from a young woman in good health.

J is TRBJ2-7 and V is TRBV11-3; D gene uncertain. CDR1 and CDR2 (germline): SGHNT, YENEEA. The length of the CDR3 is 14 residues. V lost 5 bases, J lost 3 bases, and 14 bases lay in between. This CDR3 is CASSPTRPFYEQYF. As DNA, the CDR3 is TGTGCCAGCAGCCCAACGAGACCTTTCTACGAGCAGTACTTC.

The rearrangement links TRBV28 to TRBJ2-1; a weak D match, TRBD1 (5 bases). Trimming stripped 5 bases from V and 7 bases from J, with 9 bases between. This CDR3 region has 12 residues. CDR1 is MDHEN and CDR2 is SYDVKM in the germline V gene. This chain's CDR3 is CASSLRVNEQFF. Here the CDR3 DNA reads TGTGCCAGCAGTCTCAGGGTGAATGAGCAGTTCTTC.

This chain uses TRBV28 with TRBJ2-5; perhaps TRBD1 as D (6 bases). The V gene lost 3 bases and the J gene lost 5 bases, with 13 bases spanning the gap. This CDR3 is built from 14 residues. CDR1 is MDHEN and CDR2 is SYDVKM in the germline V gene. CDR3 nucleotides: TGTGCCAGCAGTTTCTACAGGGTCGGGGAGACCCAGTACTTC. It codes for CASSFYRVGETQYF.

The rearrangement joins TRBV18 to TRBJ1-4, with 8 bases lining up with TRBD1. J gave up 0 bases and V 5 bases, and 5 bases lay outside the gene matches. From germline, CDR1 is KGHSH and CDR2 LQKENI. CDR3 length: 16 amino acids. The CDR3 reads CASSSGQVSTNEKLFF. CDR3 coding DNA: TGTGCCAGCTCATCGGGACAGGTTTCAACTAATGAAAAACTGTTTTTT.

The chain recombines TRBV7-2 with TRBJ2-3; maybe TRBD2 (6 bases). V dropped 5 bases and J dropped 5 bases, with 17 bases sitting between them. The germline gives CDR1 SGHTA, CDR2 FQGNSA. This CDR3 comprises 15 residues. Here the CDR3 reads CASSPRLVGRDTQYF. The CDR3 region has the DNA TGTGCCAGCAGCCCCAGACTAGTGGGGCGAGATACGCAGTATTTT.

This chain links TRBV7-2 with TRBJ1-1, with TRBD1 identical over 7 bases. The CDR3 loop spans 16 amino acids. The V gene's germline CDR1 is SGHTA and CDR2 FQGNSA. V shed 5 bases, J shed 4 bases, and the junction held 13 bases outside the gene matches. The DNA of the CDR3 is TGTGCCAGCAGCCGAGCGGGACAGAGGGGGGCCACTGAAGCTTTCTTT. This sequence encodes CASSRAGQRGATEAFF. The full variable domain, completed using reference TRBV7-2 and TRBJ1-1, is GAGVSQSPSNKVTEKGKDVELRCDPISGHTALYWYRQSLGQGLEFLIYFQGNSAPDKSGLPSDRFSAERTGGSVSTLTIQRTQQEDSAVYLCASSRAGQRGATEAFFGQGTRLTVV.

The J gene is TRBJ1-1, the V gene TRBV7-9; 9 bases agree with TRBD1. V trimming: 5 bases; J trimming: 3 bases; junction bases outside the gene matches: 1. Per germline, CDR1 SEHNR and CDR2 FQNEAQ (reference sequence). This CDR3 contains 13 residues. CDR3 region: CASSRQGDTEAFF. The CDR3 DNA is TGTGCCAGCAGCCGACAGGGGGACACTGAAGCTTTCTTT.

The chain joins TRBV11-2 to TRBJ2-7; 9 bases map to TRBD1. Trimming took 4 bases from V and 3 from J; bases not matched to a gene: 7. CDR3 length: 15 amino acids. The germline V gene has CDR1 SGHAT and CDR2 FQNNGV. The CDR3 coding sequence is TGTGCCAGCAGCTCAAACCGGGACAGGGTCTACGAGCAGTACTTC. This gives the protein CASSSNRDRVYEQYF. The full variable domain, with the rest looked up from reference TRBV11-2 and TRBJ2-7, is EAGVAQSPRYKIIEKRQSVAFWCNPISGHATLYWYQQILGQGPKLLIQFQNNGVVDDSQLPKDRFSAERLKGVDSTLKIQPAKLEDSAVYLCASSSNRDRVYEQYFGPGTRLTVT.

The chain has TRBV9 and TRBJ2-5, with 11 bases aligning to TRBD2. With 1 base clipped from V and 11 bases from J, the junction kept 13 bases outside the gene matches. The CDR3 contains 16 residues. Germline lookup yields CDR1 SGDLS and CDR2 YYNGEE. The CDR3 sequence: CASSVSLAGVKREQYF. The CDR3 region has the DNA TGTGCCAGCAGCGTATCACTAGCGGGAGTGAAGCGGGAGCAGTACTTC.

The chain combines TRBV5-1 with TRBJ2-7; 15 bases match TRBD2. The CDR3 runs to 16 residues. The germline V gene encodes CDR1 SGHRS and CDR2 YFSETQ. Losses at the gene ends were 3 bases for V and 0 bases for J; bases not matched to a gene: 1. The CDR3 DNA reads as TGCGCCAGCAGCTCGGGACTAGCGGGAGGCTCCTACGAGCAGTACTTC. Residues: CASSSGLAGGSYEQYF.

The rearrangement uses TRBV7-9 and TRBJ1-1; D is ambiguous. The ends were cut back, 1 base at V and 0 bases at J, with 9 bases in the middle. The CDR3 loop spans 15 amino acids. The germline CDR1 and CDR2 sequences are SEHNR and FQNEAQ (reference sequence). CDR3 coding DNA: TGTGCCAGCAGCTTAGATCGACATTTGAACACTGAAGCTTTCTTT. It specifies CASSLDRHLNTEAFF.

The chain employs TRBV11-2 and TRBJ2-7; either TRBD1 or TRBD2 may fit D (5 bases each). The V gene lost 3 bases and the J gene lost 7 bases, with 16 bases spanning the gap. Germline CDR1 SGHAT, CDR2 FQNNGV. The CDR3 runs to 14 residues. In DNA form, the CDR3 reads TGTGCCAGCAGCTTCTACTCCGATGGGGGAGAGCAGTACTTC. Translating gives CASSFYSDGGEQYF.

In DNA, the CDR3 is TGTGCCAGCTCACCTGGCGGGGAGGTTAGGCAGTACTTC. It translates to CASSPGGEVRQYF. The rearrangement links TRBV18 to TRBJ2-7; a possible D gene is TRBD2 (6 bases). Germline CDR1 and CDR2: KGHSH and LQKENI. The CDR3 covers 13 residues. Trimming took 3 bases from V and 9 from J, leaving 15 bases between them. The full variable domain, in which reference TRBV18 and TRBJ2-7 provide the parts outside the CDR3, is NAGVMQNPRHLVRRRGQEARLRCSPMKGHSHVYWYRQLPEEGLKFMVYLQKENIIDESGMPKERFSAEFPKEGPSILRIQQVVRGDSAAYFCASSPGGEVRQYFGPGTRLTVT.

The chain's CDR3 is CASSRDRESYGYTF. The CDR3 nucleotides are TGTGCCAGCAGTCGGGACAGGGAGAGCTATGGCTACACCTTC. The V and J genes are TRBV6-4 and TRBJ1-2, with 9 bases matching TRBD1. The CDR3 is 14 amino acids. Germline CDR1 and CDR2: MRHNA and SNTAGT. Germline trimming cut 5 bases from V and 4 bases from J; bases unmatched to any gene: 5.

The chain recombines TRBV7-9 with TRBJ2-2; 8 bases map to TRBD2. In germline, CDR1 is SEHNR, CDR2 FQNEAQ (reference sequence). This CDR3 is 18 amino acids long. V shed 7 bases and J 5 bases; nucleotides not matched to a gene: 18. The CDR3 here is CASTAIYYREGLTGELFF. In DNA form, the CDR3 reads TGTGCCAGCACCGCCATTTATTATCGGGAGGGCCTTACCGGGGAGCTGTTTTTT.

The rearrangement uses TRBV5-1 and TRBJ2-7, with 11 bases fitting TRBD2. The CDR3 runs 17 residues. Trimming cost V 2 bases and J 4 bases; bases outside gene matches: 11. Germline V CDR1 and CDR2: SGHRS, YFSETQ. Here the CDR3 DNA reads TGCGCCAGCAGCTTTGATACGCGGGGACTAGCGGTGTACGAGCAGTACTTC. Translated, it gives CASSFDTRGLAVYEQYF.

In the case of this clone: Within the sample, other DNA sequences also encode this same CDR3. This CDR3 is CASSSGQGNQPQHF. CDR3 bases: TGCGCCAGCAGCTCGGGACAGGGCAATCAGCCCCAGCATTTT. The V gene is TRBV5-1, the J gene TRBJ1-5, with 8 bases fitting TRBD1. This CDR3 has 14 residues. The V segment lost 3 bases and the J segment 2 bases; nucleotides outside the gene matches: 1. Germline-derived CDR1 and CDR2 are SGHRS and YFSETQ.

The V call is TRBV11-3, the J call TRBJ2-5; D remains unclear. The DNA end lines up better with TRBJ2-7; the J call may be wrong. The CDR3 consists of 15 residues. CDR1 is SGHNT, CDR2 YENEEA, per germline. CDR3 DNA: TGTGCCAGCAGCTTAATCAGGTTGGGCTCCTACGAGCAGTACTTC. Its translation: CASSLIRLGSYEQYF.

This clone was counted once. For the CDR3, the DNA is TGTGCCAGCAGCTTCCGCATTCAGGGGGCAATGAACACCGGGGAGCTGTTTTTT. The encoded protein is CASSFRIQGAMNTGELFF. The chain employs TRBV7-6 and TRBJ2-2; TRBD1 matches 8 bases. The germline CDR1 and CDR2 sequences are SGHVS and FNYEAQ. V shed 3 bases, J shed 1 base, and the junction held 10 bases outside the gene matches. The CDR3 spans 18 residues.